This T cell receptor beta chain originates from a study of T cell changes during pregnancy in multiple sclerosis. Germline V gene data show CDR1 as SGHAT and CDR2 as FQNNGV. The germline V and J ends were trimmed by 0 bases and 4 bases, with 10 bases remaining between them. There are 15 residues in the CDR3. TCRdb's copy holds only in-frame clones and misses some; the assay was immunoSEQ multiplex PCR. The sample has 30,000 to 50,000 clones, 92% seen once; the top ten hold around 0.73%. The sample was CD4+ T cells from peripheral blood mononuclear cells, taken in the third trimester of pregnancy. The clonotype was recovered from a female donor with multiple sclerosis, enrolled in a pregnancy study. This sequence joins TRBV11-2 and TRBJ2-1; D remains unclear. CDR3 loop: CASSLDGNGYNEQFF. CDR3 nucleotides: TGTGCCAGCAGCTTAGATGGTAACGGGTACAATGAGCAGTTCTTC.